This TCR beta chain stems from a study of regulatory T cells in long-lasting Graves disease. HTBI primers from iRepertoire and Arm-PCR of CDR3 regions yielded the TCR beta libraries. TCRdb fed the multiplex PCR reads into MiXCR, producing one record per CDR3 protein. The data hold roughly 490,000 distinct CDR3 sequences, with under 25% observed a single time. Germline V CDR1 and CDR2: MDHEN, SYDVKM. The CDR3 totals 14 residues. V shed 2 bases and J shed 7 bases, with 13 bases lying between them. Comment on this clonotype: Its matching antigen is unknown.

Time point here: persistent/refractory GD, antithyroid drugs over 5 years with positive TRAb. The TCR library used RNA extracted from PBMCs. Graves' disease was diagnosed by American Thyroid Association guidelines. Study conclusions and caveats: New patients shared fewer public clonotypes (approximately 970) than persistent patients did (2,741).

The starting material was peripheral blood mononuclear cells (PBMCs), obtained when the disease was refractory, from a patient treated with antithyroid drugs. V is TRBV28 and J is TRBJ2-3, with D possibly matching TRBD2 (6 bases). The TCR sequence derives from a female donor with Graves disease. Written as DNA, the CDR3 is TGTGCCAGCAGTTTAAAAGGCGGGGCAAATACGCAGTATTTT. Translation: CASSLKGGANTQYF.